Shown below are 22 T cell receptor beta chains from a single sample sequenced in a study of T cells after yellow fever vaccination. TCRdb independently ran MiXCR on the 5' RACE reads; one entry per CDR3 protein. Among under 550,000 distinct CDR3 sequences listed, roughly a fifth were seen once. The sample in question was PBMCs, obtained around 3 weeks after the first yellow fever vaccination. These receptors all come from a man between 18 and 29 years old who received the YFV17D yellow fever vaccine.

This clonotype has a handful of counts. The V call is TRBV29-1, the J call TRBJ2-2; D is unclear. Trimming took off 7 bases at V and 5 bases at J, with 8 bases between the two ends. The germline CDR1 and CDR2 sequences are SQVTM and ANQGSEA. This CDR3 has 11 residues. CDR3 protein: CSGVGTGELFF. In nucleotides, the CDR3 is TGCAGCGGGGTGGGGACCGGGGAGCTGTTTTTT.

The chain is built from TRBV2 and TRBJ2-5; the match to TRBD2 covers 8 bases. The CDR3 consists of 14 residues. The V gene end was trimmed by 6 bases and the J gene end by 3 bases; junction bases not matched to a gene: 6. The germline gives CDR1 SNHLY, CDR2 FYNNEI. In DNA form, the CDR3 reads TGTGCCAGCAGCAGACTAGCGCAGAAAGAGACCCAGTACTTC. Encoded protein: CASSRLAQKETQYF.

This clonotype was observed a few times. The CDR3 spells CSARVRANTGELFF. The CDR3 DNA follows: TGCAGTGCTAGAGTACGCGCGAACACCGGGGAGCTGTTTTTT. The chain is built from TRBV20-1 and TRBJ2-2; D uncertain. This CDR3 comprises 14 residues. V dropped 1 base and J dropped 0 bases, with 6 bases sitting between them. The germline V gene has CDR1 DFQATT and CDR2 SNEGSKA (reference sequence).

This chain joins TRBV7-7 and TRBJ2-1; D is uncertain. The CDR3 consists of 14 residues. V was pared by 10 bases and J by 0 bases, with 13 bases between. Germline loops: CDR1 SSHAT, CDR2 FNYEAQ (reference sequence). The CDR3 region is CATRSVTSYNEQFF. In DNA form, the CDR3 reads TGTGCCACCCGTTCGGTGACCTCCTACAATGAGCAGTTCTTC.

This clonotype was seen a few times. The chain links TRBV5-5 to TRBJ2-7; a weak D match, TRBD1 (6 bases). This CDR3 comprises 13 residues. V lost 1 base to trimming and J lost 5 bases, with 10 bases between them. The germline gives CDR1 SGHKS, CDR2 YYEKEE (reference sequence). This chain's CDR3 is CASSLWTDNEQYF. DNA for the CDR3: TGTGCCAGCAGCTTGTGGACAGACAACGAGCAGTACTTC.

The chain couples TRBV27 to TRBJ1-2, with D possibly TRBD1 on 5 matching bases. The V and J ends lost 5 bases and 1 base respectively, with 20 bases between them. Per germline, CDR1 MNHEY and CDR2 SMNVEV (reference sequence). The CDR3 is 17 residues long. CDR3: CASSPNPGWGINYGYTF. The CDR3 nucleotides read TGTGCCAGCAGTCCTAATCCCGGATGGGGGATTAACTATGGCTACACCTTC.

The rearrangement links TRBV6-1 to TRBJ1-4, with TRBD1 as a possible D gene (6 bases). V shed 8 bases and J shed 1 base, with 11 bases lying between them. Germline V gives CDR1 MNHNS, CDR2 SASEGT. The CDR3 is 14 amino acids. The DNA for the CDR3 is TGTGCCAGCTATACAGGGATAACTAATGAAAAACTGTTTTTT. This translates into CASYTGITNEKLFF.

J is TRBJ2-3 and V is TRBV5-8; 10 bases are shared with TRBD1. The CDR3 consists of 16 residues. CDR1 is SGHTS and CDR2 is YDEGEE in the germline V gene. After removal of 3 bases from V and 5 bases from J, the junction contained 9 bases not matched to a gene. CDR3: CASSYLLGQGEDTQYF. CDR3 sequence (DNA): TGTGCCAGCAGCTACCTCCTAGGACAGGGGGAAGATACGCAGTATTTT. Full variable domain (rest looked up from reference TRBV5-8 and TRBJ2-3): EAGVTQSPTHLIKTRGQQATLRCSPISGHTSVYWYQQALGLGLQFLLWYDEGEERNRGNFPPRFSGRQFPNYSSELNVNALELEDSALYLCASSYLLGQGEDTQYFGPGTRLTVL.

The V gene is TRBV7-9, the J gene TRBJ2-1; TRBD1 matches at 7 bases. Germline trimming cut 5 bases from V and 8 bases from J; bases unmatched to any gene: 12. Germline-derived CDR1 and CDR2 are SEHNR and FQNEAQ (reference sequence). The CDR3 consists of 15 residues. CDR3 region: CASSGTGDRADEQFF. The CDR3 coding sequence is TGTGCCAGCAGCGGCACCGGCGACAGGGCCGATGAGCAGTTCTTC.

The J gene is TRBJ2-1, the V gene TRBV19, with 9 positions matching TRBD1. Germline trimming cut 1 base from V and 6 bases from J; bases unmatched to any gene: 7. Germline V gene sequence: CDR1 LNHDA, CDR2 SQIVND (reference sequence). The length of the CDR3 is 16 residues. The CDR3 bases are TGTGCCAGTAGTATAGGCTCCGGGACAGGGTCCAATGAGCAGTTCTTC. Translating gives CASSIGSGTGSNEQFF.

The CDR3 loop reads CASSHFDFTRDRGSPLHF. In DNA form, the CDR3 reads TGTGCCAGCAGCCACTTCGATTTTACACGGGACAGAGGGTCACCCCTCCACTTT. This chain connects TRBV14 to TRBJ1-6; the match to TRBD1 covers 7 bases. The CDR3 is 18 residues long. V lost 3 bases and J lost 10; bases outside the gene matches: 18. The V gene's germline CDR1 is SGHDN and CDR2 FVKESK. Together with reference TRBV14 and TRBJ1-6, the CDR3 gives the full variable domain: EAGVTQFPSHSVIEKGQTVTLRCDPISGHDNLYWYRRVMGKEIKFLLHFVKESKQDESGMPNNRFLAERTGGTYSTLKVQPAELEDSGVYFCASSHFDFTRDRGSPLHFGNGTRLTVT.

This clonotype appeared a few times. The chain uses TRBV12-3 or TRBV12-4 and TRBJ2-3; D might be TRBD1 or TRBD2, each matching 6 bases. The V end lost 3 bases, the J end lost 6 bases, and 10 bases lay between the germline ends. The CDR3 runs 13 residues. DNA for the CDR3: TGTGCCAGCAGTTTCCGGGGGCCCGATACGCAGTATTTT. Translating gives CASSFRGPDTQYF.

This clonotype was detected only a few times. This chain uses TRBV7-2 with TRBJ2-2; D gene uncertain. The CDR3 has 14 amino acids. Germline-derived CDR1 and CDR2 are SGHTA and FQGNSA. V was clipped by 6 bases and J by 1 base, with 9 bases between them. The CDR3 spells CASRVIGNTGELFF. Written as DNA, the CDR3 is TGTGCCAGCAGAGTCATAGGGAACACCGGGGAGCTGTTTTTT.

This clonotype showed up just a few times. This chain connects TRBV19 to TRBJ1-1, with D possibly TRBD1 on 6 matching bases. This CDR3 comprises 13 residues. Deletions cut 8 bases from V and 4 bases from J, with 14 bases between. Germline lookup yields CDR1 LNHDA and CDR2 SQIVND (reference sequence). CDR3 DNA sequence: TGTGCCAGTGGGATAAGGGGGGGCACTGAAGCTTTCTTT. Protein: CASGIRGGTEAFF. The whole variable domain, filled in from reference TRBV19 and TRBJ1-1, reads DGGITQSPKYLFRKEGQNVTLSCEQNLNHDAMYWYRQDPGQGLRLIYYSQIVNDFQKGDIAEGYSVSREKKESFPLTVTSAQKNPTAFYLCASGIRGGTEAFFGQGTRLTVV.

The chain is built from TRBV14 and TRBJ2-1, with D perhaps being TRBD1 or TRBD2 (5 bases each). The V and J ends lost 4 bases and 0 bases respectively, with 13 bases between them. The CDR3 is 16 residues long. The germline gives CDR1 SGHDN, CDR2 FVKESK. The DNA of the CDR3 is TGTGCCAGCAGCCCGGGGCTGGCTAGCTCCTACAATGAGCAGTTCTTC. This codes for CASSPGLASSYNEQFF.

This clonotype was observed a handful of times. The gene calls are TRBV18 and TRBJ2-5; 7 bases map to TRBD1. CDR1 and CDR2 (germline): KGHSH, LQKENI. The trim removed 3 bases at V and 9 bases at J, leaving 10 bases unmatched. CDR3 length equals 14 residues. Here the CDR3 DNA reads TGTGCCAGCTCACCTCTCCCAGGACAGGCGCCCCAGTACTTC. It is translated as CASSPLPGQAPQYF.

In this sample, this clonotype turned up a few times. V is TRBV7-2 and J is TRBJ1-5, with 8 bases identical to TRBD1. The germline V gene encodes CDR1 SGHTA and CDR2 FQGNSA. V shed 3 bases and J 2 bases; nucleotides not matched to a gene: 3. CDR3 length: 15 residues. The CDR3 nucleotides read TGTGCCAGCAGCTTTCAGGGGGCTGGCAATCAGCCCCAGCATTTT. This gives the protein CASSFQGAGNQPQHF.

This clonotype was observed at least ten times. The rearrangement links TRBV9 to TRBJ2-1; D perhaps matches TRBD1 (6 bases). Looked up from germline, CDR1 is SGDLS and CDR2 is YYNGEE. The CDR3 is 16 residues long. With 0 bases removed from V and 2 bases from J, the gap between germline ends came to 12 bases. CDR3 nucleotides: TGTGCCAGCAGCGTAGTTACAGGGTCGACCTACAATGAGCAGTTCTTC. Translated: CASSVVTGSTYNEQFF.

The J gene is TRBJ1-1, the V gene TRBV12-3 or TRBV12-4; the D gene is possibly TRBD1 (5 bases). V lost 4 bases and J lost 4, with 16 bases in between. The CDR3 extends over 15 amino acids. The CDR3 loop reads CASSSLQGSLTEAFF. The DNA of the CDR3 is TGTGCCAGCAGTTCGCTTCAGGGTTCCCTCACTGAAGCTTTCTTT.

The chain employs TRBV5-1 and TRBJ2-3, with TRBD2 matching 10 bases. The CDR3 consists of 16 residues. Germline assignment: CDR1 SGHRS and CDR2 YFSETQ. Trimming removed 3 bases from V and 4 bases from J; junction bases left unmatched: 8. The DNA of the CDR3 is TGCGCCAGCAGCTACAAGCGGGGGGGCCTCTCAGATACGCAGTATTTT. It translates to CASSYKRGGLSDTQYF.

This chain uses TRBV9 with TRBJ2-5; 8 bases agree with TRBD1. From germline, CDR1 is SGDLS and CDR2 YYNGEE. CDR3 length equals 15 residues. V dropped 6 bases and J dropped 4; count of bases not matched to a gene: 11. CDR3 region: CASTATPQGAETQYF. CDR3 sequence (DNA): TGTGCCAGCACGGCAACCCCCCAGGGGGCAGAGACCCAGTACTTC.

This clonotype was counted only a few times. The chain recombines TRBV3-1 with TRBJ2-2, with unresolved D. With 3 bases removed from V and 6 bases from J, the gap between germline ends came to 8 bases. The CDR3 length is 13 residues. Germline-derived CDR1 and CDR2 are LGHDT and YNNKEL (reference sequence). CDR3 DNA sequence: TGTGCCAGCAGCCACATCAATCCCGGGGAGCTGTTTTTT. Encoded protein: CASSHINPGELFF.